One and the same sample provided the 10 T cell receptor beta chains below, sequenced in a study of early T cells in non-severe SARS-CoV-2 infection. TCRdb reprocessed the 5' RACE reads with MiXCR, giving one entry per CDR3 protein. The repertoire holds tens of thousands of distinct CDR3 sequences, with 14% as singletons. What was sequenced was whole blood. These receptor sequences come from an adult who was a healthcare worker with PCR-confirmed SARS-CoV-2 infection or an uninfected control (not recorded which).

This chain uses TRBV20-1 with TRBJ2-7, with D possibly being TRBD1 (6 bases). The ends were cut back, 3 bases at V and 2 bases at J, with 14 bases in the middle. CDR1 and CDR2 (germline): DFQATT, SNEGSKA (reference sequence). The CDR3 runs to 14 residues. The CDR3 region is CSASPGGGPYEQYF. The CDR3 DNA is TGCAGTGCTAGCCCCGGTGGGGGCCCCTACGAGCAGTACTTC.

The genes are TRBV5-1 and TRBJ2-7; the D gene is possibly TRBD1 (8 bases). Germline lookup yields CDR1 SGHRS and CDR2 YFSETQ. This CDR3 is 13 amino acids long. V was clipped by 3 bases and J by 6 bases, with 13 bases between them. DNA for the CDR3: TGCGCCAGCAGCTCACAGGGGGAGGGCGAGCAGTACTTC. Translated, it gives CASSSQGEGEQYF.

This clonotype was counted many times. This chain links TRBV14 with TRBJ1-1, with D hard to call. This CDR3 comprises 13 residues. V gave up 5 bases and J gave up 8 bases, with 15 bases separating them. CDR1 and CDR2 from the germline V gene are SGHDN and FVKESK. The chain's CDR3 is CASSATEMSEAFF. The CDR3 DNA reads TGTGCCAGCAGCGCAACAGAGATGTCGGAAGCTTTCTTT. Filled out from reference TRBV14 and TRBJ1-1, the complete variable domain reads EAGVTQFPSHSVIEKGQTVTLRCDPISGHDNLYWYRRVMGKEIKFLLHFVKESKQDESGMPNNRFLAERTGGTYSTLKVQPAELEDSGVYFCASSATEMSEAFFGQGTRLTVV.

V usage is TRBV29-1 and J usage is TRBJ2-2; 8 bases agree with TRBD1. The CDR3 is 11 amino acids. Germline-derived CDR1 and CDR2 are SQVTM and ANQGSEA. Trimming took 6 bases from V and 15 from J; bases not matched to a gene: 9. The CDR3 coding sequence is TGCAGCGTCCTTAGGACAGGGTTGGTGTTTTTT. Translation: CSVLRTGLVFF.

This chain joins TRBV29-1 and TRBJ2-5; 13 nucleotides align to TRBD2. The V segment lost 6 bases and the J segment 1 base; nucleotides outside the gene matches: 2. Per germline, CDR1 SQVTM and CDR2 ANQGSEA. The CDR3 contains 14 residues. This CDR3 reads CSVGTSGTQETQYF. CDR3 coding DNA: TGCAGCGTCGGGACTAGCGGGACCCAAGAGACCCAGTACTTC.

The table lists this clonotype with a few counts. The rearrangement joins TRBV28 to TRBJ1-3, with D perhaps TRBD1 (6 bases). The germline gives CDR1 MDHEN, CDR2 SYDVKM. The V and J ends lost 6 bases and 0 bases respectively, with 12 bases between them. The CDR3 sequence is 15 residues long. For the CDR3, the DNA is TGTGCCAGCAGCCCGGGACAAACCTCTGGAAACACCATATATTTT. Translated, it gives CASSPGQTSGNTIYF.

The chain has TRBV27 and TRBJ2-7; 9 bases match TRBD2. The CDR3 runs to 14 residues. After removal of 3 bases from V and 7 bases from J, the junction contained 7 bases not matched to a gene. CDR1 and CDR2 from the germline V gene are MNHEY and SMNVEV (reference sequence). The CDR3 reads CASSFVSGGYEQYF. The CDR3 nucleotides are TGTGCCAGCAGTTTCGTTAGCGGGGGATATGAGCAGTACTTC.

The rearrangement joins TRBV3-1 to TRBJ1-1; D might be TRBD1 (6 bases). Germline lookup yields CDR1 LGHDT and CDR2 YNNKEL (reference sequence). V was trimmed by 0 bases and J by 4 bases, leaving 9 bases between them. This CDR3 region has 14 residues. The CDR3 here is CASSQDSGATEAFF. In nucleotides, the CDR3 is TGTGCCAGCAGCCAAGATTCGGGGGCCACTGAAGCTTTCTTT.

The CDR3 loop is CASSLEPSGTDTQYF. CDR3 sequence (DNA): TGTGCCAGCAGCTTAGAGCCTAGCGGCACAGATACGCAGTATTTT. The V gene is TRBV7-8, the J gene TRBJ2-3, with TRBD2 as a possible D gene (6 bases). The germline V gene has CDR1 SGHVS and CDR2 FQNEAQ. V lost 1 base to trimming and J lost 1 base, with 9 bases between them. This CDR3 contains 15 residues.

The chain recombines TRBV7-2 with TRBJ1-1, with D unresolved. This CDR3 region has 12 residues. CDR1 and CDR2 from the germline V gene are SGHTA and FQGNSA. V lost 5 bases and J 1 base, leaving 5 bases between the germline ends. DNA for the CDR3: TGTGCCAGCAGCCCACCGAACACTGAAGCTTTCTTT. It codes for CASSPPNTEAFF.